These 29 T cell receptor beta chains originate from one sample sequenced in a study of T cell responses to AZD1222 COVID-19 vaccine. The data were produced by immunoSEQ multiplex PCR, yet TCRdb's version contains in-frame clones alone and is incomplete. The sample shows around 110,000 clones, nearly 90% of them seen only once. Sequencing used peripheral blood, obtained 28 days after the second AZD1222 dose. These receptors all stem from an adult who received the AZD1222 COVID-19 vaccine.

This rearrangement joins TRBV5-1 to TRBJ2-5; unclear D gene. This CDR3 is 14 amino acids long. Trimming pared 4 bases from V and 3 bases from J, leaving 13 bases between. CDR1 and CDR2 from the germline V gene are SGHRS and YFSETQ. The CDR3 reads CASSPDGHKETQYF. The CDR3 bases are TGCGCCAGCAGCCCTGACGGTCATAAAGAGACCCAGTACTTC.

The chain joins TRBV11-2 to TRBJ2-1, with 8 bases fitting TRBD2. V dropped 5 bases and J dropped 12; count of bases not matched to a gene: 9. The CDR3 spans 13 residues. Germline CDR1 is SGHAT and CDR2 is FQNNGV. The CDR3 sequence: CASSPTGGPGQFF. CDR3 in DNA: TGTGCCAGCAGCCCAACGGGGGGGCCGGGGCAGTTCTTC.

The J gene is TRBJ1-3, the V gene TRBV3-1 (or the pseudogene TRBV3-2); D gene ambiguous. The germline CDR1 and CDR2 sequences are LGHDT and YNNKEL (reference sequence). CDR3 length: 14 residues. V was trimmed by 4 bases and J by 4 bases, leaving 11 bases between them. CDR3 in amino acids: CASSPFSGGNTIYF. In DNA form, the CDR3 reads TGTGCCAGCAGCCCCTTCTCTGGCGGAAACACCATATATTTT.

The CDR3 loop is CASSPGEPAGNSPLHF. Here the CDR3 DNA reads TGTGCCAGCTCACCAGGGGAACCGGCCGGTAATTCACCCCTCCACTTT. The V gene is TRBV18, the J gene TRBJ1-6; the D is unclear. The germline CDR1 and CDR2 sequences are KGHSH and LQKENI. CDR3 length equals 16 residues. Trimming took 2 bases from V and 6 from J, leaving 14 bases between them.

The rearrangement uses TRBV6-4 and TRBJ1-1; TRBD1 might be the D (5 bases). V lost 6 bases and J 0 bases, leaving 11 bases between the germline ends. This CDR3 has 14 residues. Germline V gene data show CDR1 as MRHNA and CDR2 as SNTAGT. In DNA, the CDR3 is TGTGCCAGCAGGTCCGGGACGGTGAACACTGAAGCTTTCTTT. Translating gives CASRSGTVNTEAFF.

This sequence joins TRBV6-5 and TRBJ1-2; tentatively, D is TRBD1 (5 bases). From germline, CDR1 is MNHEY and CDR2 SVGAGI. This CDR3 region has 12 residues. Trimming took 7 bases from V and 4 from J, leaving 10 bases between them. The CDR3 loop is CASTSGSYGYTF. The CDR3 nucleotides are TGTGCCAGCACCTCAGGGTCCTATGGCTACACCTTC.

This clone showed up just once. The rearrangement joins TRBV20-1 to TRBJ1-1, with D perhaps matching TRBD1 (6 bases). Germline V CDR1 and CDR2: DFQATT, SNEGSKA (reference sequence). Trimming took 5 bases from V and 8 from J, leaving 12 bases between them. The CDR3 extends over 11 amino acids. The CDR3 DNA follows: TGCAGTGCTGCACAGGGTCCCGAAGCTTTCTTT. It yields the protein CSAAQGPEAFF.

This clone was counted once. The CDR3 region has the DNA TGTGCCAGCAAAAACACAGGGGATTCACCCCTCCACTTT. Its protein is CASKNTGDSPLHF. The V and J genes are TRBV12-3 or TRBV12-4 and TRBJ1-6; 7 positions agree with TRBD1. V lost 7 bases to trimming and J lost 8 bases; unmatched junction nucleotides: 5. The CDR3 spans 13 residues.

The V call is TRBV6-5, the J call TRBJ1-2; no definite D call. CDR3 length: 13 amino acids. V was clipped by 5 bases and J by 1 base, with 8 bases between them. Germline CDR1 MNHEY, CDR2 SVGAGI. CDR3 nucleotides: TGTGCCAGCAGTACCCATGTTAACTATGGCTACACCTTC. Encoded protein: CASSTHVNYGYTF.

The chain carries TRBV18 and TRBJ2-1; the D is unclear. V lost 1 base, J lost 6 bases, and 4 bases lay in between. Germline CDR1 and CDR2: KGHSH and LQKENI. This CDR3 region has 12 residues. The CDR3 nucleotides are TGTGCCAGCTCACCACAGTCCAATGAGCAGTTCTTC. Its translation is CASSPQSNEQFF.

About this clone: A read error may account for a junction end that differs from germline. V usage is TRBV9 and J usage is TRBJ2-5, with D unclear. The CDR3 has 16 residues. The germline V gene has CDR1 SGDLS and CDR2 YYNGEE. The CDR3 sequence: CASSVDSTGQRETQYF. CDR3 DNA sequence: TGTGCCAGCAGTGTAGACTCAACCGGGCAGCGAGAGACCCAGTACTTC.

The V gene is TRBV18, the J gene TRBJ1-1, with 10 positions matching TRBD1. Germline V CDR1 and CDR2: KGHSH, LQKENI. V gave up 4 bases and J gave up 0 bases; unmatched junction bases: 11. The CDR3 covers 18 residues. The CDR3, as DNA: TGTGCCAGCTCACTTAGGGTCCGGGACAGGGGATTGAACACTGAAGCTTTCTTT. Protein product: CASSLRVRDRGLNTEAFF.

The genes are TRBV5-6 and TRBJ1-6, with D unclear. V was shortened by 4 bases and J by 14 bases, with 19 bases between the two germline ends. This CDR3 is built from 14 residues. Germline CDR1 and CDR2: SGHDT and YYEEEE. This CDR3 reads CASSPLGDVATLHF. CDR3 coding DNA: TGTGCCAGCAGCCCCCTCGGGGATGTGGCCACCCTCCACTTT. The complete variable domain, with remaining parts taken from reference TRBV5-6 and TRBJ1-6, reads DAGVTQSPTHLIKTRGQQVTLRCSPKSGHDTVSWYQQALGQGPQFIFQYYEEEERQRGNFPDRFSGHQFPNYSSELNVNALLLGDSALYLCASSPLGDVATLHFGNGTRLTVT.

J is TRBJ1-1 and V is TRBV5-5; the D gene is possibly TRBD1 (5 bases). The CDR3 is made up of 14 amino acids. Germline-derived CDR1 and CDR2 are SGHKS and YYEKEE (reference sequence). V was clipped by 1 base and J by 4 bases, with 11 bases between them. The CDR3 spells CASSLLGEGTEAFF. DNA for the CDR3: TGTGCCAGCAGCTTGTTAGGGGAAGGCACTGAAGCTTTCTTT.

The rearrangement uses TRBV7-2 and TRBJ2-1; D is possibly TRBD1 or TRBD2 (5 bases each). Between the trimmed V and J ends, which lost 5 bases and 7 bases, there was a span of 15 bases. The CDR3 extends over 14 amino acids. Germline assignment: CDR1 SGHTA and CDR2 FQGNSA. The CDR3 coding sequence is TGTGCCAGCAGCGCCGGGACCCAACGAAATGAGCAGTTCTTC. Translated, it gives CASSAGTQRNEQFF.

The rearrangement uses TRBV13 and TRBJ1-5; 10 bases align to TRBD1. Germline-derived CDR1 and CDR2 are PRHDT and FYEKMQ (reference sequence). CDR3 size: 14 residues. Trimming took 4 bases from V and 8 from J; bases not matched to a gene: 5. CDR3 bases: TGTGCCAGCAGCTGGGGACAGGGGTTGGAGCCCCAGCATTTT. Amino acid sequence: CASSWGQGLEPQHF. Using reference TRBV13 and TRBJ1-5 for the parts outside the CDR3, the full variable domain is AAGVIQSPRHLIKEKRETATLKCYPIPRHDTVYWYQQGPGQDPQFLISFYEKMQSDKGSIPDRFSAQQFSDYHSELNMSSLELGDSALYFCASSWGQGLEPQHFGDGTRLSIL.

This chain connects TRBV9 to TRBJ2-1; D gene unclear. The CDR3 has 15 residues. V lost 0 bases, J lost 9 bases, and 16 bases lay in between. Looked up from germline, CDR1 is SGDLS and CDR2 is YYNGEE. CDR3 protein: CASSVVSTTQTEQFF. Written as DNA, the CDR3 is TGTGCCAGCAGCGTAGTTAGCACCACGCAAACTGAGCAGTTCTTC.

The chain carries TRBV6-5 and TRBJ2-1; TRBD1 aligns across 9 bases. V shed 4 bases, J shed 7 bases, and the junction held 8 bases outside the gene matches. This CDR3 is built from 15 residues. Germline loops: CDR1 MNHEY, CDR2 SVGAGI. CDR3 protein: CASSFGGQGRNEQFF. Written as DNA, the CDR3 is TGTGCCAGCAGTTTCGGGGGACAGGGACGGAATGAGCAGTTCTTC.

This clone was found a few times. The chain is built from TRBV24-1 and TRBJ2-1; D gene unclear. This CDR3 is 14 amino acids long. The germline CDR1 and CDR2 sequences are KGHDR and SFDVKD. Trimming pared 6 bases from V and 0 bases from J, leaving 8 bases between. As DNA, the CDR3 is TGTGCCACCAGTAGTCAGAGCTCCTACAATGAGCAGTTCTTC. Amino acids: CATSSQSSYNEQFF.

V is TRBV12-3 or TRBV12-4 and J is TRBJ1-1, with 8 bases that match TRBD1. The CDR3 is 13 amino acids. The ends lost 3 bases at V and 7 bases at J; junction bases unmatched: 4. CDR3 sequence (DNA): TGTGCCAGCAGTTTCCAGGGGGCCATTGAAGCTTTCTTT. Its translation: CASSFQGAIEAFF.

The rearrangement joins TRBV13 to TRBJ2-1; D gene unclear. The CDR3 spans 12 residues. Between the trimmed V and J ends, which lost 4 bases and 5 bases, there was a span of 6 bases. Germline values: CDR1 PRHDT, CDR2 FYEKMQ (reference sequence). The CDR3 loop is CASSSIDNEQFF. The CDR3 DNA reads TGTGCCAGCAGCTCAATTGACAATGAGCAGTTCTTC. The full variable domain, with the rest looked up from reference TRBV13 and TRBJ2-1, is AAGVIQSPRHLIKEKRETATLKCYPIPRHDTVYWYQQGPGQDPQFLISFYEKMQSDKGSIPDRFSAQQFSDYHSELNMSSLELGDSALYFCASSSIDNEQFFGPGTRLTVL.

The chain employs TRBV6-1 and TRBJ2-2; D call uncertain. V was shortened by 2 bases and J by 6 bases, with 10 bases between the two germline ends. The V gene's germline CDR1 is MNHNS and CDR2 SASEGT. CDR3 length: 14 amino acids. This chain's CDR3 is CASSEIPRAGELFF. The CDR3 DNA sequence: TGTGCCAGCAGTGAAATTCCTAGGGCCGGGGAGCTGTTTTTT.

This clone was observed a single time. V usage is TRBV7-6 and J usage is TRBJ1-1; 7 bases map to TRBD1. Germline loops: CDR1 SGHVS, CDR2 FNYEAQ. This CDR3 contains 14 residues. Trimming at V came to 4 bases and at J to 2 bases, leaving 4 bases not matched to a gene. CDR3 nucleotides: TGTGCCAGCAGCTCGTACAGGGGAAACACTGAAGCTTTCTTT. Amino acid sequence: CASSSYRGNTEAFF.

This clone has only one observation. The V and J genes are TRBV5-5 and TRBJ1-4; D is ambiguous. V dropped 0 bases and J dropped 7 bases, with 4 bases sitting between them. This CDR3 comprises 12 residues. The germline V gene encodes CDR1 SGHKS and CDR2 YYEKEE (reference sequence). The CDR3 reads CASSLDSEKLFF. The CDR3 nucleotides are TGTGCCAGCAGCTTGGACTCTGAAAAACTGTTTTTT.

This clone has only a few counts. This chain links TRBV7-2 with TRBJ2-5; maybe TRBD2 (7 bases). V gave up 3 bases and J gave up 4 bases, with 12 bases separating them. The CDR3 is 14 residues long. In germline, CDR1 is SGHTA, CDR2 FQGNSA. In DNA, the CDR3 is TGTGCCAGCAGCTTGGGAGGGGGGCCAGAGACCCAGTACTTC. It encodes CASSLGGGPETQYF.

This sequence joins TRBV5-6 and TRBJ2-1; D is unclear. Trimming cost V 4 bases and J 4 bases, with 15 bases left between them. CDR1 is SGHDT, CDR2 YYEEEE, per germline. This CDR3 contains 15 residues. The CDR3 DNA reads as TGTGCCAGCAGCCCGGCTCGGCTTCCTTACAATGAGCAGTTCTTC. This translates into CASSPARLPYNEQFF.

The rearrangement joins TRBV28 to TRBJ2-7; 10 nucleotides line up with TRBD2. The V gene end was trimmed by 6 bases and the J gene end by 3 bases; junction bases not matched to a gene: 5. The germline gives CDR1 MDHEN, CDR2 SYDVKM. The CDR3 has 14 amino acids. CDR3: CASRSSGGLYEQYF. The CDR3, as DNA: TGTGCCAGCAGATCTAGCGGGGGCCTCTACGAGCAGTACTTC.

As for this clone: Relative to the germline gene, one junction end is altered; a read error may explain this. The chain has TRBV6-5 and TRBJ2-2; 7 nucleotides match TRBD1. Germline V gene sequence: CDR1 MNHEY, CDR2 SVGAGI. The CDR3 runs to 16 residues. CDR3 region: CASGYDRVGDTGELFF. In DNA, the CDR3 is TGTGCCAGCGGTTATGACAGGGTCGGGGACACCGGGGAGCTGTTTTTT.

V gene TRBV2 combines with J gene TRBJ1-2; a possible D gene is TRBD1 (5 bases). The CDR3 consists of 13 residues. With 6 bases removed from V and 2 bases from J, the gap between germline ends came to 10 bases. Per the germline V gene, CDR1 is SNHLY and CDR2 is FYNNEI. This CDR3 reads CASRGTENYGYTF. The CDR3 DNA reads TGTGCCAGCAGGGGGACGGAGAACTATGGCTACACCTTC.